The 21 T cell receptor beta chains below come from one sample, sequenced in a study of blood T cells in healthy people across ages. The use of a sample-barcoded 5' primer and a J-beta primer mix characterized a second PCR of roughly 6 to 12 cycles. TCRdb passed the 5' RACE reads through MiXCR, listing each CDR3 protein once. The table records some 1,800,000 distinct CDR3 sequences, around 42% of them present only once. The sample was blood. The receptor set was obtained from a human donor in good health.

J is TRBJ1-2 and V is TRBV5-1; tentative D call: TRBD1 (5 bases). V lost 0 bases and J 6 bases, leaving 18 bases between the germline ends. This CDR3 region has 16 residues. Germline assignment: CDR1 SGHRS and CDR2 YFSETQ. The CDR3 DNA reads TGCGCCAGCAGCTTGGCAGGTAGAGGGGTTCAGGATGGCTACACCTTC. This translates into CASSLAGRGVQDGYTF.

This clonotype was counted a few times. This chain uses TRBV4-3 with TRBJ2-3; weak D call: TRBD1 (5 bases). The CDR3 totals 16 residues. V was shortened by 2 bases and J by 0 bases, with 12 bases between the two germline ends. Germline CDR1 and CDR2: LGHNA and YSLEER. CDR3 bases: TGCGCCAGCAGCCAAAGGGGCCTGGTCAGCACAGATACGCAGTATTTT. Its translation is CASSQRGLVSTDTQYF.

As for this clonotype: Germline is not matched at one junction end, which may reflect a read error. The rearrangement links TRBV10-2 to TRBJ2-3; the D is unclear. Germline V lookup: CDR1 WSHSY, CDR2 SAAADI. The CDR3 sequence is 14 residues long. CDR3 protein: CASSDGLQTDTQYF. Here the CDR3 DNA reads TGCGCAAGCAGTGACGGATTACAGACAGATACGCAGTATTTT.

The genes are TRBV10-3 and TRBJ2-1; D may match TRBD1 or TRBD2 (7 bases each). The CDR3 sequence is 12 residues long. Trimming removed 10 bases at V and 6 bases at J, with 13 bases between. The V gene's germline CDR1 is ENHRY and CDR2 SYGVKD. The CDR3, as DNA: TGTGCCACCCAGGGGGAGGGCAATGAGCAGTTCTTC. Its protein product is CATQGEGNEQFF.

The CDR3 sequence: CSTSPGARPGGYTF. CDR3 in DNA: TGCAGCACGTCACCGGGGGCGAGGCCGGGCGGCTACACCTTC. The V call is TRBV29-1, the J call TRBJ1-2; a weak D match, TRBD1 (6 bases). Trimming took 8 bases from V and 8 from J, leaving 24 bases between them. The CDR3 consists of 14 residues. CDR1 and CDR2 (germline): SQVTM, ANQGSEA. The full variable domain, in which reference TRBV29-1 and TRBJ1-2 provide the parts outside the CDR3, is SAVISQKPSRDICQRGTSLTIQCQVDSQVTMMFWYRQQPGQSLTLIATANQGSEATYESGFVIDKFPISRPNLTFSTLTVSNMSPEDSSIYLCSTSPGARPGGYTFGSGTRLTVV.

The chain recombines TRBV7-2 with TRBJ2-4; TRBD2 matches at 15 bases. The J call may not be correct, given that the DNA end is closer to TRBJ2-7. Germline CDR1 and CDR2: SGHTA and FQGNSA. This CDR3 is built from 16 residues. CDR3 DNA: TGTGCCAGCAGCTTAGTCGGACTAGCGGGGGGGCTCGAGCAGTACTTC. It is translated as CASSLVGLAGGLEQYF.

This clonotype was detected only a few times. A read error is possible here, since a much larger clone lies one base away. The chain employs TRBV5-6 and TRBJ2-3, with D unresolved. V gave up 1 base and J gave up 4 bases, with 4 bases separating them. This CDR3 has 12 residues. Germline assignment: CDR1 SGHDT and CDR2 YYEEEE. CDR3 residues: CASSLQSDTQYF. The CDR3, as DNA: TGTGCCAGCAGCTTGCAGTCAGATACGCAGTATTTT.

The genes are TRBV6-6 and TRBJ2-7, with unresolved D. CDR3 size: 14 residues. The germline gives CDR1 MNHNY, CDR2 SVGAGI (reference sequence). Trimming left V 3 bases short and J 3 bases short, with 12 bases between. CDR3 bases: TGTGCCAGCAGTTATTACAGATCAGGCTACGAGCAGTACTTC. Translating it yields CASSYYRSGYEQYF.

Ten or more counts support this clonotype. The chain is built from TRBV20-1 and TRBJ2-5; D uncertain. CDR1 and CDR2 from the germline V gene are DFQATT and SNEGSKA (reference sequence). The CDR3 has 10 amino acids. Trimming cost V 3 bases and J 3 bases, with 2 bases left between them. CDR3 nucleotides: TGCAGTGCTAGTAAAGAGACCCAGTACTTC. Translating gives CSASKETQYF.

The rearrangement uses TRBV5-5 and TRBJ2-7; 7 bases agree with TRBD2. Looked up from germline, CDR1 is SGHKS and CDR2 is YYEKEE (reference sequence). The length of the CDR3 is 14 residues. Unmatched junction bases numbered 11, after V lost 8 bases and J lost 3 bases. CDR3 sequence: CASSLPTSRYEQYF. Here the CDR3 DNA reads TGTGCCAGTAGCCTGCCGACTAGCCGCTACGAGCAGTACTTC.

The CDR3: CASSPLAGVGYNEQFF. CDR3 DNA: TGTGCCAGCAGCCCGCTAGCGGGGGTAGGTTACAATGAGCAGTTCTTC. The J gene is TRBJ2-1, the V gene TRBV9, with TRBD2 matching 10 bases. Looked up from germline, CDR1 is SGDLS and CDR2 is YYNGEE. The CDR3 runs to 16 residues. Trimming at V came to 4 bases and at J to 4 bases, leaving 8 bases not matched to a gene.

V and J are TRBV12-3 or TRBV12-4 and TRBJ1-4; 9 bases agree with TRBD1. The CDR3 totals 17 residues. V shed 5 bases, J shed 3 bases, and the junction held 10 bases outside the gene matches. CDR3 DNA sequence: TGTGCCAGCAGTCTCGATTTGGGACAGGGCTCTAATGAAAAACTGTTTTTT. It encodes CASSLDLGQGSNEKLFF.

The chain has TRBV20-1 and TRBJ1-2; 9 bases line up with TRBD1. After removal of 6 bases from V and 5 bases from J, the junction contained 7 bases not matched to a gene. The CDR3 is 13 amino acids. CDR1 and CDR2 from the germline V gene are DFQATT and SNEGSKA (reference sequence). The CDR3 DNA sequence: TGCAGTGCCCGGGGACAGGGAATTTATGGCTACACCTTC. Its translation is CSARGQGIYGYTF.

The gene calls are TRBV6-6 and TRBJ1-6; no firm D call. The CDR3 extends over 16 amino acids. The V end lost 6 bases, the J end lost 9 bases, and 21 bases lay between the germline ends. Germline assignment: CDR1 MNHNY and CDR2 SVGAGI (reference sequence). The CDR3 loop is CASSRRTSTKFSPLHF. The CDR3 nucleotides read TGTGCCAGCAGCCGGCGAACATCGACAAAATTTTCACCCCTCCACTTT.

The rearrangement joins TRBV12-3 or TRBV12-4 to TRBJ1-5; no clear D gene. With 6 bases removed from V and 5 bases from J, the gap between germline ends came to 17 bases. The CDR3 loop spans 15 amino acids. CDR3 nucleotides: TGTGCCAGCAGCTCAACAGCCACACCCTATCAGCCCCAGCATTTT. Translating it yields CASSSTATPYQPQHF.

The V call is TRBV7-9, the J call TRBJ1-2; a possible D gene is TRBD1 (5 bases). V gave up 4 bases and J gave up 3 bases, with 15 bases separating them. This CDR3 has 15 residues. Per germline, CDR1 SEHNR and CDR2 FQNEAQ (reference sequence). The CDR3 coding sequence is TGTGCCAGCAGCTCGCCGTCCCAAGGGGACTATGGCTACACCTTC. As protein: CASSSPSQGDYGYTF.

The V and J genes are TRBV7-2 and TRBJ2-5; D could derive from TRBD1 or TRBD2 (6 bases each). V lost 11 bases to trimming and J lost 5 bases, with 18 bases between them. Per the germline V gene, CDR1 is SGHTA and CDR2 is FQGNSA. The CDR3 contains 13 residues. In nucleotides, the CDR3 is TGTGCCTCCCTTAGGGGGGTTTCTGAGACCCAGTACTTC. As protein: CASLRGVSETQYF.

The genes are TRBV20-1 and TRBJ1-2; TRBD1 might be the D (5 bases). The V end lost 0 bases, the J end lost 2 bases, and 16 bases lay between the germline ends. There are 16 residues in the CDR3. Germline CDR1 DFQATT, CDR2 SNEGSKA (reference sequence). The CDR3 DNA reads as TGCAGTGCTAGAGACCGCCGGAGGGACCCCAACTATGGCTACACCTTC. This translates into CSARDRRRDPNYGYTF.

In its sample, this clonotype was seen a few times. The chain joins TRBV28 to TRBJ2-1; D not certain. Trimming shortened V by 1 base and J by 8 bases, and 15 bases separated the two germline ends. CDR1 is MDHEN and CDR2 is SYDVKM in the germline V gene. This CDR3 contains 15 residues. The CDR3 DNA is TGTGCCAGCAGTTTATTGGCTATCCGGAGTGATGAGCAGTTCTTC. It yields the protein CASSLLAIRSDEQFF. The whole variable domain, filled in from reference TRBV28 and TRBJ2-1, reads DVKVTQSSRYLVKRTGEKVFLECVQDMDHENMFWYRQDPGLGLRLIYFSYDVKMKEKGDIPEGYSVSREKKERFSLILESASTNQTSMYLCASSLLAIRSDEQFFGPGTRLTVL.

There are a few counts of this clonotype. The rearrangement joins TRBV12-3 or TRBV12-4 to TRBJ1-5, with 9 nucleotides matching TRBD1. This CDR3 region has 14 residues. Trimming at V came to 6 bases and at J to 5 bases, leaving 5 bases not matched to a gene. CDR3 nucleotides: TGTGCCAGCAGACGTGGACAGGGGCATCAGCCCCAGCATTTT. Translation gives CASRRGQGHQPQHF.

This clonotype was counted a few times. This may be a read error, as it is one base from a much larger clone. The rearrangement uses TRBV5-4 and TRBJ1-1; D remains unclear. Deletions cut 3 bases from V and 8 bases from J, with 17 bases between. CDR3 length equals 14 residues. CDR1 is SGHNT and CDR2 is YYREEE in the germline V gene (reference sequence). The CDR3 nucleotides are TGTGCCAGCAGCTCGGCGTCTGCCTTAAGGGAAGCTTTCTTT. Protein: CASSSASALREAFF.